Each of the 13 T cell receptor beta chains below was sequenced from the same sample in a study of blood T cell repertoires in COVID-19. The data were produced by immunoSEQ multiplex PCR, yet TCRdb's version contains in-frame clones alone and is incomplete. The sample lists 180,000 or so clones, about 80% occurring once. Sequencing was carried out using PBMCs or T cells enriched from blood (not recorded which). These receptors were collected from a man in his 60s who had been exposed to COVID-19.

Here the CDR3 reads CASSGGQGGSPLHF. The CDR3 DNA is TGCGCCAGCAGTGGAGGTCAGGGGGGTTCACCCCTCCACTTT. The chain carries TRBV10-1 and TRBJ1-6; 7 bases are a match to TRBD1. CDR3 size: 14 residues. V shed 4 bases and J 9 bases; nucleotides not matched to a gene: 6. Germline V gene data show CDR1 as WNHNN and CDR2 as SYGVQD (reference sequence).

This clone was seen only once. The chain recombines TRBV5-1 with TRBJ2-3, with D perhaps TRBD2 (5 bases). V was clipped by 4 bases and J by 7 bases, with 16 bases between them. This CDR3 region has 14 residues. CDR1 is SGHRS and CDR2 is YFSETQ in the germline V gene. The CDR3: CASSTGESTNTQYF. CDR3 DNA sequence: TGCGCCAGCAGCACCGGGGAGAGCACGAATACGCAGTATTTT. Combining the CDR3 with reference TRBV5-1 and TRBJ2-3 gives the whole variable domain KAGVTQTPRYLIKTRGQQVTLSCSPISGHRSVSWYQQTPGQGLQFLFEYFSETQRNKGNFPGRFSGRQFSNSRSEMNVSTLELGDSALYLCASSTGESTNTQYFGPGTRLTVL.

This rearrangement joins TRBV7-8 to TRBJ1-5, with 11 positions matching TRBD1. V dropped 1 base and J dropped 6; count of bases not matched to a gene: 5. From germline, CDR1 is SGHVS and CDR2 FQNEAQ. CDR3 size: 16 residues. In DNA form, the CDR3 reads TGTGCCAGCAGCTTAGGGGACAGGGGGGGAACTCAGCCCCAGCATTTT. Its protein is CASSLGDRGGTQPQHF.

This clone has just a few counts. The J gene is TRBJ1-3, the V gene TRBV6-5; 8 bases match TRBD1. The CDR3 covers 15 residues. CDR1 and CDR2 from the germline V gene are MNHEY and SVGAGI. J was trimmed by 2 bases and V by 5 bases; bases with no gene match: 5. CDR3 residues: CASSRTGITGNTIYF. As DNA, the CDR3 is TGTGCCAGCAGTAGGACAGGGATCACTGGAAACACCATATATTTT.

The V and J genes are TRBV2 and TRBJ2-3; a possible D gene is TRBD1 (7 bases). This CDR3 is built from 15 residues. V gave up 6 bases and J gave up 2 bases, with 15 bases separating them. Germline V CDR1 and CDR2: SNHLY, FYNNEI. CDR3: CASRGQGGLTDTQYF. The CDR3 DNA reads TGTGCCAGCAGGGGTCAGGGGGGACTCACAGATACGCAGTATTTT.

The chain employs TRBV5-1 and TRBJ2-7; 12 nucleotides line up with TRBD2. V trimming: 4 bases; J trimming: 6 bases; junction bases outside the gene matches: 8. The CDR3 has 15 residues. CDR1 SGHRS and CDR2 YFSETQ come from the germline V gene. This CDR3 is CASSILTSGSSEQYF. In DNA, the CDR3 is TGCGCCAGCAGCATATTGACTAGCGGGAGCTCCGAGCAGTACTTC.

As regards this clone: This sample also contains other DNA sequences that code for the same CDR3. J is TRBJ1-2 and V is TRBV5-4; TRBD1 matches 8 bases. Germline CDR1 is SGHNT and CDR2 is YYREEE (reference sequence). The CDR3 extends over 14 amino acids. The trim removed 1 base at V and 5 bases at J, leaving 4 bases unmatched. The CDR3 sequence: CASSLTGGRYGYTF. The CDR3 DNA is TGTGCCAGCAGCTTGACAGGGGGAAGGTATGGCTACACCTTC.

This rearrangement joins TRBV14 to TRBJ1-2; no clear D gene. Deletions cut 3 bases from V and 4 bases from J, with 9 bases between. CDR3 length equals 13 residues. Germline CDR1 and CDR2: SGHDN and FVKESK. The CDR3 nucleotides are TGTGCCAGCAGCCAGGCACCAATCTATGGCTACACCTTC. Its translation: CASSQAPIYGYTF.

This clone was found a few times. Here the CDR3 DNA reads TGTGCCAGCAGTCCGGAACAGGGTAGGGACGAGCAGTACTTC. Its translation is CASSPEQGRDEQYF. This rearrangement joins TRBV6-5 to TRBJ2-7, with D possibly TRBD1 on 6 matching bases. This CDR3 is 14 amino acids long. V dropped 5 bases and J dropped 5 bases, with 16 bases sitting between them. Germline-derived CDR1 and CDR2 are MNHEY and SVGAGI.

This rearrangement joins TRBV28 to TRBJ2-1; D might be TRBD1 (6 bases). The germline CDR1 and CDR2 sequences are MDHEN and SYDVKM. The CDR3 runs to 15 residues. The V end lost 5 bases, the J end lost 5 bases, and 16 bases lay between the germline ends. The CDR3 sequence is CASSPPRGWNNEQFF. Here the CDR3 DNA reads TGTGCCAGCAGTCCTCCGAGGGGGTGGAACAATGAGCAGTTCTTC.

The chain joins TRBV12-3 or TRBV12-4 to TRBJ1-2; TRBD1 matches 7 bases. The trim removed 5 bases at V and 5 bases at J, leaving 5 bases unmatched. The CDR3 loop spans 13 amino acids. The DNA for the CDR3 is TGTGCCAGCAGTACGACAGGGTTTTATGGCTACACCTTC. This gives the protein CASSTTGFYGYTF.

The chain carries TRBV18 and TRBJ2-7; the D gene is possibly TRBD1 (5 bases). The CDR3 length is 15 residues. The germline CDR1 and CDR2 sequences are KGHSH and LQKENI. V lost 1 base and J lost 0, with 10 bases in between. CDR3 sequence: CASSPRGGISYEQYF. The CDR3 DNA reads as TGTGCCAGCTCACCACGGGGCGGCATCTCCTACGAGCAGTACTTC. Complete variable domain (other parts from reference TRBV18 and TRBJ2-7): NAGVMQNPRHLVRRRGQEARLRCSPMKGHSHVYWYRQLPEEGLKFMVYLQKENIIDESGMPKERFSAEFPKEGPSILRIQQVVRGDSAAYFCASSPRGGISYEQYFGPGTRLTVT.

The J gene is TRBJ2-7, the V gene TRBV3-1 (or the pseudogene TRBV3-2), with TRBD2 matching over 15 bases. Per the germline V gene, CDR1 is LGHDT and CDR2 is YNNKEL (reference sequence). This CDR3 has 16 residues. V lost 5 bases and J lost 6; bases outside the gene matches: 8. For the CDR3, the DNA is TGTGCCAGCAGCGCCCGGGGACTAGCGGGAGGAGGCGAGCAGTACTTC. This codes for CASSARGLAGGGEQYF.